The present T cell receptor (beta chain) was sequenced within a study of blood T cells in healthy people across ages. Next came a second PCR, run for about 6 to 12 cycles, which used a sample-barcoded 5' primer along with a J-beta primer mix. Each CDR3 protein is one row after TCRdb ran MiXCR on the 5' RACE reads. Among approximately 850,000 distinct CDR3 sequences listed, 40% to 50% were seen once. The CDR3 contains 12 residues. Per the germline V gene, CDR1 is SGHRS and CDR2 is YFSETQ. Trimming took off 4 bases at V and 5 bases at J, with 9 bases between the two ends. The source material was blood. The V gene is TRBV5-1, the J gene TRBJ1-2, with a tentative D call TRBD1 (5 bases). The clonotype originates from a man aged 55 to 70 in good health. As DNA, the CDR3 is TGCGCCAGCAGCGTACAGGATTATGGCTACACCTTC. It encodes CASSVQDYGYTF.